Sequencing of this T cell receptor beta chain was carried out in a study of CD8+CD57+ T cells in acquired aplastic anemia. Individuals selected for sequencing had exhibited CD8+CD57+ cell expansion on flow cytometry. According to the study, genomic DNA was the template for TCR beta VDJ and CDR3 profiling. Each CDR3 protein gets one entry after TCRdb re-called the reads with MiXCR. The data contain roughly 250,000 distinct CDR3 sequences, approximately 82% of them singletons. This clonotype was seen just once. Trimming removed 6 bases at V and 3 bases at J, with 12 bases between. The CDR3 is 13 residues long. Germline values: CDR1 SNHLY, CDR2 FYNNEI.

The sequence was collected from a human donor with aplastic anemia. What was sequenced was sorted CD4+, CD8+, or CD8+CD57+ T cells (not recorded which) from PBMCs. The chain couples TRBV2 to TRBJ2-7; D is ambiguous. Written as DNA, the CDR3 is TGTGCCAGCAGCGGGCTCCGCAGCTACGAGCAGTACGTC. Translating gives CASSGLRSYEQYV.